Sequencing of this TCR beta chain was carried out in a study of tumor and adjacent non-tumor tissue in lung cancer. About the research overall: Histology: under 15 adenocarcinoma, a couple of squamous cell carcinoma, 1 small cell lung cancer. Samples averaged around 4 million productive TCRbeta reads each. Findings and limits, study-wide: In normal lung, the top 100 clones were significantly more dominant than in tumor.

Details on this clonotype: Its antigen is as yet unknown. Possible read error: a much larger clone is one base away.

CDR1 SEHNR and CDR2 FQNEAQ come from the germline V gene (reference sequence). The CDR3 runs to 11 residues. RNA was extracted from bulk tissue without any cell sorting. This non-tumor lung sample came from over 3 cm beyond the tumor edge. A modified ARM-PCR protocol with three rounds of nested PCR amplified TCRbeta. TCRdb reprocessed the multiplex PCR reads via MiXCR and lists one record per CDR3 protein. Of 45,000 or so distinct CDR3 sequences in the sample, less than 70% were seen once. This receptor was identified in a woman in her forties with non-small cell lung cancer. The genes are TRBV7-9 and TRBJ1-1, with D hard to call. The sequencing input was distant non-tumor lung tissue. The DNA of the CDR3 is TGTGCCAGCAGCTTGAACACTGGAGCTTTCTTT. Protein product: CASSLNTGAFF.